This T cell receptor (beta chain) was sequenced during a study of T cell repertoires in cytomegalovirus infection. The wider study: The public TCR beta signatures pointed to both CMV infection and matching HLA type.

Germline V gene data show CDR1 as SEHNR and CDR2 as FQNEAQ (reference sequence). The CDR3 consists of 15 residues. V lost 5 bases and J 0 bases, leaving 11 bases between the germline ends. TCRdb re-analysed the reads in MiXCR, keeping a single row per CDR3 protein. The data hold about 490,000 distinct CDR3 sequences, with about 17% observed a single time. This clonotype was observed at least ten times. Sequenced input: CD8+ T cells from PBMCs. The TCR was taken from a human donor in good health (CMV status not recorded). Some clones in this sample may be carry-over from other donors' samples. The V call is TRBV7-9, the J call TRBJ2-4; D is ambiguous. This CDR3 is CASSGEKLAKNIQYF. The DNA for the CDR3 is TGTGCCAGCAGCGGAGAGAAGCTAGCCAAAAACATTCAGTACTTC.